This T cell receptor beta chain appears in the sequencing data of a study of shared T cell receptors in the human thymus. Clones were sequenced by immunoSEQ multiplex PCR, and TCRdb holds only the in-frame ones, with some missing. This table holds under 450,000 clones, 85% to 95% found once. Trimming stripped 6 bases from V and 0 bases from J, with 36 bases between. Per the germline V gene, CDR1 is MDHEN and CDR2 is SYDVKM. The CDR3 totals 23 residues. Material for sequencing was thymocytes. This receptor was taken from a human donor. The chain uses TRBV28 and TRBJ1-3, with unresolved D. CDR3 sequence (DNA): TGTGCCAGCAGCCTATTTCGCGGGCGGGCCTTAAGGATGCACCCCTTCTCTGGAAACACCATATATTTT. Residues: CASSLFRGRALRMHPFSGNTIYF.